This T cell receptor beta chain was observed in a study of shared clonotypes between healthy human individuals. The V gene lost 5 bases and the J gene lost 1 base, with 5 bases spanning the gap. The CDR3 totals 13 residues. CDR1 and CDR2 from the germline V gene are SGHTA and FQGTGA. Several immunoSEQ plates held equal portions of the genomic DNA taken from each subset. Produced via immunoSEQ multiplex PCR; TCRdb's table is partial and in-frame only. The sample has around 2,000,000 clones, 90% to 95% seen once; the top ten hold 0.1% to 0.15%. The clonotype was recovered from a man younger than 30 in good health. The gene calls are TRBV7-3 and TRBJ2-2; no clear D. Sequenced sample: naive CD4+ T cells sorted from blood. Specified subset: CD45RA+ positively selected. The CDR3 sequence is CASSLENTGELFF. In DNA, the CDR3 is TGTGCCAGCAGCCTCGAGAACACCGGGGAGCTGTTTTTT.